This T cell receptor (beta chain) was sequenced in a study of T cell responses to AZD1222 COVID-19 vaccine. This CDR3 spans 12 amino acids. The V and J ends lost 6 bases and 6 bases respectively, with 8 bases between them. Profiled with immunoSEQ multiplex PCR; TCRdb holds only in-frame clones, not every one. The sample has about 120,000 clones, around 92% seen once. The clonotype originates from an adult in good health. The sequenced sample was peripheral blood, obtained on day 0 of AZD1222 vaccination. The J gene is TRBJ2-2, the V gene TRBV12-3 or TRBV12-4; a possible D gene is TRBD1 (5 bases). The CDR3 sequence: CASRQGAGELFF. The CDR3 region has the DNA TGTGCCAGCAGACAAGGGGCCGGGGAGCTGTTTTTT.